This T cell receptor beta chain was identified during a study of blood T cell repertoires in COVID-19. The CDR3 has 17 residues. Trimming cost V 2 bases and J 1 base; bases outside gene matches: 9. The germline V gene encodes CDR1 MDHEN and CDR2 SYDVKM. Under the authors' procedure: How many nucleated cells were present was estimated from reference gene primer amplification. Assay used: immunoSEQ multiplex PCR; TCRdb lists only in-frame clones, some missing. That table gives V, J and clone size, and the DNA gave D and trimming. Counted here are approximately 46,000 clones, 70% to 90% occurring once; the ten biggest clones make up roughly a sixth.

The material sequenced was peripheral blood. The V and J genes are TRBV28 and TRBJ2-3; 7 bases are a match to TRBD1. This clonotype was obtained from a man between 70 and 80 years old with active COVID-19. In DNA, the CDR3 is TGTGCCAGCAGTTTAAAGGGGGCGCTATTCGGCACAGATACGCAGTATTTT. It is translated as CASSLKGALFGTDTQYF.